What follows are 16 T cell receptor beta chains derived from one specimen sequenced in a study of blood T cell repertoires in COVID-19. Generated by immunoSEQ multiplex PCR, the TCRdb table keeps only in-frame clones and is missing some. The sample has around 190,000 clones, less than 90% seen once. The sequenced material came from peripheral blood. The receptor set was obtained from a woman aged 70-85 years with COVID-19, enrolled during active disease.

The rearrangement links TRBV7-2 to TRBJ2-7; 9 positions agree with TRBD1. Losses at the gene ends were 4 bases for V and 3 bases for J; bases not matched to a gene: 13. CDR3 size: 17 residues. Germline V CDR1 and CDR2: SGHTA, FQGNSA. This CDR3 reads CASSSRAPGQGSYEQYF. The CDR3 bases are TGTGCCAGCAGCTCAAGAGCGCCTGGACAGGGGAGCTACGAGCAGTACTTC.

CDR3 region: CATSEGGNTEAFF. Here the CDR3 DNA reads TGTGCCACCAGTGAGGGGGGGAACACTGAAGCTTTCTTT. The chain links TRBV24-1 to TRBJ1-1; the D gene is possibly TRBD1 (5 bases). V shed 4 bases and J shed 1 base, with 6 bases lying between them. The CDR3 runs to 13 residues. Germline-derived CDR1 and CDR2 are KGHDR and SFDVKD.

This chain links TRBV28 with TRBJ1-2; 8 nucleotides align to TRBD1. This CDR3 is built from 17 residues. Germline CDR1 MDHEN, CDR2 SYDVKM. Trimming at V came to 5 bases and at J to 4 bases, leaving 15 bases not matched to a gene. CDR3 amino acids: CASSPQGARKDSYGYTF. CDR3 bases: TGTGCCAGCAGTCCCCAGGGGGCGCGAAAAGATAGCTATGGCTACACCTTC.

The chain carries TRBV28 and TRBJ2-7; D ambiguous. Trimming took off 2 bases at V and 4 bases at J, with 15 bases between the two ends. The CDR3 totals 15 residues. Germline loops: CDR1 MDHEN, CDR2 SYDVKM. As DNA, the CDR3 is TGTGCCAGCAGTTTAGCGGTTCCCCCGACTTACGAGCAGTACTTC. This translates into CASSLAVPPTYEQYF. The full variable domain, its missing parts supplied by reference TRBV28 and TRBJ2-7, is DVKVTQSSRYLVKRTGEKVFLECVQDMDHENMFWYRQDPGLGLRLIYFSYDVKMKEKGDIPEGYSVSREKKERFSLILESASTNQTSMYLCASSLAVPPTYEQYFGPGTRLTVT.

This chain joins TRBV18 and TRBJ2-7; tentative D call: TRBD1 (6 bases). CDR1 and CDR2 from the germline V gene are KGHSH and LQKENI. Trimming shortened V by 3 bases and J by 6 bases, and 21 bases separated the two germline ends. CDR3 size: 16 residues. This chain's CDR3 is CASSPNDRRIPGEQYF. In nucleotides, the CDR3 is TGTGCCAGCTCACCTAACGACAGGCGGATTCCCGGCGAGCAGTACTTC.

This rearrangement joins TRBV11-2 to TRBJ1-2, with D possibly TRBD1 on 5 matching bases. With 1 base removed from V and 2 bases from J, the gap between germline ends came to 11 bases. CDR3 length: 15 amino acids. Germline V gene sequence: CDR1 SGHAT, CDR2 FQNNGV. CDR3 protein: CASSLADGGNYGYTF. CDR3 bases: TGTGCCAGCAGCTTAGCCGACGGGGGGAACTATGGCTACACCTTC.

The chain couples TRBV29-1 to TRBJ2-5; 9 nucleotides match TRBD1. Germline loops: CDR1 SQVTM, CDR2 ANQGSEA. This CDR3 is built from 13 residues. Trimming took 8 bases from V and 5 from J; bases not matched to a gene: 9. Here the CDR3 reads CSTRQGVMETQYF. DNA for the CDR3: TGCAGCACCAGACAGGGGGTGATGGAGACCCAGTACTTC.

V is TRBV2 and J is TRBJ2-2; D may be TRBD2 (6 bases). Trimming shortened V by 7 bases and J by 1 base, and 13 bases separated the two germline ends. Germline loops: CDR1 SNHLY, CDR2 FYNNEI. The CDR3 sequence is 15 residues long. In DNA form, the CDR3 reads TGTGCCAGCAAGCCCTTCGGGGGGAACACCGGGGAGCTGTTTTTT. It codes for CASKPFGGNTGELFF.

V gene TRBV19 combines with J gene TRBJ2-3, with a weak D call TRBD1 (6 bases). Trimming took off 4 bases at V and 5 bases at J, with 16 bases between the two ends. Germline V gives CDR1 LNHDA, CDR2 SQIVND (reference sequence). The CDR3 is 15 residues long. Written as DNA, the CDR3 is TGTGCCAGTAGTAGATTCCAGGGGTCAATAGATACGCAGTATTTT. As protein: CASSRFQGSIDTQYF.

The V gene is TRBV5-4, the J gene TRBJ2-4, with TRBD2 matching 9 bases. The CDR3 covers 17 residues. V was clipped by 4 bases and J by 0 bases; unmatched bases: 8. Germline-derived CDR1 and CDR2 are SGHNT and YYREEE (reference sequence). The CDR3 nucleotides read TGTGCCAGCAGCGTCTATAGCGGGAGCATAGCCAAAAACATTCAGTACTTC. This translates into CASSVYSGSIAKNIQYF.

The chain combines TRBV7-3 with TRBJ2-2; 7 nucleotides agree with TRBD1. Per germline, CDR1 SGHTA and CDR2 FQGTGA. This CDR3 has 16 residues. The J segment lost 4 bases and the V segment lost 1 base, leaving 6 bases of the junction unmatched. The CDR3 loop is CASSLNTGVGTGELFF. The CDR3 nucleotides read TGTGCCAGCAGCTTAAACACAGGGGTTGGCACCGGGGAGCTGTTTTTT.

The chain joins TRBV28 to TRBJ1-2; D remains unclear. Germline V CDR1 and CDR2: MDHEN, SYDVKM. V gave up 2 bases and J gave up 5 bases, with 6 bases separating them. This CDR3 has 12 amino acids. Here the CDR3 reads CASSLEQYGYTF. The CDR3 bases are TGTGCCAGCAGTTTAGAACAGTATGGCTACACCTTC.

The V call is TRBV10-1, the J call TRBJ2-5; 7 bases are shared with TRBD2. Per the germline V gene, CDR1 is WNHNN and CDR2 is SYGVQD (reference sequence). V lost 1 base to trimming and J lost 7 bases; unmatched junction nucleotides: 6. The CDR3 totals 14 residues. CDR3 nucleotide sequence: TGCGCCAGCAGTGAGTGGGGGGGAGTGGGGACCCAGTACTTC. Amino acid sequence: CASSEWGGVGTQYF.

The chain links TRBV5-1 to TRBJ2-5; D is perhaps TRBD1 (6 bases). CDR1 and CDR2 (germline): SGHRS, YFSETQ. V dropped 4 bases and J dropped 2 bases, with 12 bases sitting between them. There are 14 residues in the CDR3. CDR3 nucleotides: TGCGCCAGCAGCCGACAGGCGAATCAAGAGACCCAGTACTTC. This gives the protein CASSRQANQETQYF.

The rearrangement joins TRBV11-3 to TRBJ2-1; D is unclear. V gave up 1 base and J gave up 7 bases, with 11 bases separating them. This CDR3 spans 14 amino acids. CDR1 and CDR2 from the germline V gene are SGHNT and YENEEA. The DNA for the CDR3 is TGTGCCAGCAGCTTAGGAGGCAGCCAAAATGAGCAGTTCTTC. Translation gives CASSLGGSQNEQFF.

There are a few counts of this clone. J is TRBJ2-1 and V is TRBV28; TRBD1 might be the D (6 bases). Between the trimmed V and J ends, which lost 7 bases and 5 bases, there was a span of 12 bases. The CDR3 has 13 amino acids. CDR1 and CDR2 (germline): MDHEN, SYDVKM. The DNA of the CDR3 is TGTGCCAGCATTTTCGGACAGAACAATGAGCAGTTCTTC. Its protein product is CASIFGQNNEQFF.